These T cell receptor beta chains were read from a single sample in a study of blood T cell repertoires in COVID-19. The protocol was immunoSEQ multiplex PCR, while the TCRdb copy is restricted to in-frame clones and leaves out a portion. The table lists roughly 410,000 clones, approximately 89% of them singletons. Specimen: peripheral blood. The receptors originated from a woman aged 55-70 years with COVID-19, enrolled during active disease. Both conserved end residues are part of each CDR3.

v_call,cdr3_aa
TRBV7-9,CASSANKGDSPLHF
TRBV19,CASNYRDYKEQFF
TRBV5-1,CASSPEGQGPGELFF
TRBV18,CASSPTLAGGDEQYF
TRBV28,CASRRGLAGGFSYNEQFF
TRBV7-7,CASSLAPAGGSDGELFF
TRBV19,CASRGTGGDYGYTF
TRBV7-9,CASSLDPGQGNTEAFF
TRBV7-3,CASSKQGASTEAFF
TRBV6-5,CASSYSDRTNYGYTF
TRBV2,CASSGPSGGGEQFF
TRBV24-1,CATSDLGGYGYTF
TRBV5-1,CASSVGLAGYYNEQFF
TRBV7-8,CASSLAGLAAPSTQYF
TRBV6-5,CASSWPLQGATEAFF
TRBV6-5,CASSKGLESEKLFF
TRBV3-1/TRBV3-2,CASSQDRKLFF
TRBV5-6,CASTLGVWGLQETQYF
TRBV19,CASSIGDRRYYGYTF
TRBV11-3,CASSVRTGQNTEAFF
TRBV12-1,CASSFPCGNSTEAFF
TRBV9,CASSGSGLSDTQYF
TRBV3-1/TRBV3-2,CASSQASGGSYEQYF
TRBV7-6,CASSLAGDSSYEQYF
TRBV12-3/TRBV12-4,CASSLYNF
TRBV7-7,CASSLATGSSYEQYF
TRBV6-1,CASSDAGQGAYGYTF
TRBV20-1,CSARLLGYTF
TRBV5-6,CASSLQGGGPPLHF
TRBV19,CASYRDLGHGYTF
TRBV27,CASSLNRDSPPGANVLTF
TRBV7-3,CASSTPGGNEQFF
TRBV7-2,CASSLQGGGNTGELFF
TRBV5-1,CASSLIPRDRGRLNSPLHF
TRBV4-1,CASSQEQGRLRTFF